This T cell receptor beta chain was recorded in a study of blood T cell repertoires in COVID-19. Study information: Collection of acute and convalescent COVID-19 samples took place in the United States, Italy and Spain. The cDNA or gDNA used as material had been derived from T cells, B-cell-depleted T cells, or PBMCs.

Produced via immunoSEQ multiplex PCR; TCRdb's table is partial and in-frame only. The table includes around 72,000 clones, under 90% detected once. CDR3 length equals 12 residues. Germline V gives CDR1 SGHVS, CDR2 FQNEAQ. V lost 5 bases and J lost 9; bases outside the gene matches: 5. The sequencing sample was made of peripheral blood. The receptor's source is a man aged 70-80 years with active or convalescent COVID-19. The V call is TRBV7-8, the J call TRBJ2-3, with 7 bases aligning to TRBD1. The CDR3 is CASSQSRGTQYF. CDR3 in DNA: TGTGCCAGCAGCCAGAGCAGGGGGACGCAGTATTTT.